This T cell receptor beta chain is drawn from a study of vaccination and CD4 T cells after COVID-19. Sequenced with the Oncomine TCR Beta short-read assay was DNA taken from cultured CD4+ T cells. From CD4+ T cells that had been cultured, genomic DNA was extracted. TCRdb reanalysed the PCR reads using MiXCR and keeps one entry per CDR3 protein. This sample has under 30,000 distinct CDR3 sequences; under 45% occur once, and the top ten carry about a fifth. The table lists this clonotype with a few counts. Its antigen is as yet unknown. The treatment denotes: roughly 10-day PBMC culture with coronavirus spike peptide pools or control peptides (ViraFEST assay). This CDR3 is 16 amino acids long.

The sequencing used CD4+ T cells from blood, cultured in vitro, collected before SARS-CoV-2 vaccination. The V and J genes are TRBV21-1 and TRBJ2-1; TRBD2 is taken as the D call from the table, unchecked against the DNA. TRBV21-1 is assigned pseudogene status. The receptor comes from a human donor who received a COVID-19 vaccine. The CDR3 region is CASSSGRRLSGNEQFF. The DNA of the CDR3 is TGTGCCAGCTCATCCGGGAGGAGGCTCTCTGGGAATGAGCAGTTCTTC.